The entry below describes one T cell receptor gamma chain. The clone's antigen remains unknown. No quality values exist for individual bases; no much larger clone is one base distant. These data are taken from a study of intestinal T cells in coeliac disease (dated by TCRdb to the early 2020s). For the study in its entirety: Coeliac patients were much younger than controls, with mean ages of around 16.0 versus 57 years in the TRG cohort. The TCR-delta (TRD) cohort comprised duodenal biopsies from roughly eleven coeliac disease patients and roughly eleven non-coeliac controls. A second, larger TCR-gamma (TRG) cohort included duodenal biopsies from 33 coeliac disease patients and 21 non-coeliac controls.

Here is what the overall study found, with its caveats: FFPE-derived DNA was found to be relatively degraded, and loss of a proportion of TCR sequences in each sample was likely caused by this degradation. All 20 or so biopsies in training were correctly classified by TRD kmer-based clustering, and a leave-one-out accuracy of approximately 89% was reported. Repeated CDR3 amino acid sequences could not be distinguished from PCR duplicates in the analysis. Of some 54 biopsies, some 50 (about 94%) were correctly classified by TRG clustering, and a leave-one-out accuracy of approximately 87% was reported. A significant age difference was observed between coeliac and control groups, although significant classification was not yielded by an age-split analysis.

The germline V end is reduced by 0 bases and the J end by 9 bases; junction bases left unmatched: 11. The CDR3 contains 14 residues, cysteine and phenylalanine counted. Of all the DNA, just the CDR3 is kept, 42 bases in frame from base 1. CDR1 is given as GITISATS and CDR2 as ISYDGTV, both from the germline V gene (reference sequence). Library preparation used multiplex PCR. These reads were obtained on an Ion Torrent PGM. The LymphoTrack kit, which has primers carrying Illumina adapters, was used to amplify TRG repertoires from approximately 0.2 ug of biopsy DNA. TRG amplicons were purified using AMPure XP beads, were quantified on a 2100 Bioanalyzer, and were pooled equimolarly. TRG libraries were sequenced on an Ion PGM instrument. On the authors' methods: FastX removed reads in which more than 10% of nucleotides fell below the per-patient third-quartile quality score. IMGT/HighV-QUEST was used to align reads in order to assign V, D and J genes, locate CDR3 regions and judge functionality. Sequences were converted to amino acids, and every sequence predicted to be non-functional was removed. CDR3s were split into kmers, with and without positional annotation; kmer frequencies underwent PCA, and samples were clustered using all 1023 combinations of PCs 1-10. Classification was validated by leave-one-out cross-validation, re-optimising parameters on the remaining samples each time. Shannon diversity was computed with the vegan R package from repeated random subsamples equal to the lowest read count. Clone calls in TCRdb were regenerated from the public reads with CATT, after which identical DNA sequences shared one row. The V and J calls reflect TCRdb's pipeline rather than the authors' work. In this sample the table shows about 500 gamma-chain clones, 40% to 60% of which occur a single time. The ten top clones hold almost 35% of the sample.

For each case, genomic DNA was extracted from ten 5-um FFPE scrolls with the QIAamp DNA FFPE tissue kit. Classification of coeliac disease based on the TCR repertoire was tested using fully anonymised formalin-fixed paraffin-embedded duodenal biopsies that were surplus to diagnostic needs. The controls had upper endoscopy for reflux, dyspepsia or gastritis, and there was no clinical or histological suspicion of coeliac disease in any of the controls. This receptor was taken from a human donor who served as a control with a normal duodenal biopsy, not a healthy volunteer. The rearranged segments are TRGV9 and TRGJ1 or TRGJ2. What was sequenced was a duodenal biopsy. The CDR3 protein is CALWEVKELTKKLF. At the DNA level, the sequence is TGTGCCTTGTGGGAGGTGAAAGAATTGACTAAGAAACTCTTT.